These 25 T cell receptor beta chains came from one sample sequenced in a study of T cell responses to AZD1222 COVID-19 vaccine. Sequencing was performed with immunoSEQ multiplex PCR; in TCRdb, only in-frame clones are kept and a portion is missing. The table records 60,000 to 80,000 clones, less than 90% of them present only once. Sequences were derived from peripheral blood, sampled on day 0 of AZD1222 vaccination. All receptors derive from an adult in good health.

This rearrangement joins TRBV24-1 to TRBJ1-3, with a tentative D call TRBD1 (6 bases). The CDR3 has 16 residues. Per germline, CDR1 KGHDR and CDR2 SFDVKD. V lost 4 bases and J lost 9, with 21 bases in between. CDR3 residues: CATSETGTWAWATIYF. The CDR3 bases are TGTGCCACCAGTGAGACCGGGACATGGGCATGGGCCACCATATATTTT.

Worth noting for this clone: Other DNA sequences of this sample code for an identical CDR3. This rearrangement joins TRBV6-5 to TRBJ2-2; either TRBD1 or TRBD2 may supply D (5 bases each). Trimming removed 0 bases from V and 2 bases from J, with 7 bases in between. CDR3 length equals 15 residues. The germline CDR1 and CDR2 sequences are MNHEY and SVGAGI. The chain's CDR3 is CASSYSGPNTGELFF. The DNA for the CDR3 is TGTGCCAGCAGTTACTCGGGACCTAACACCGGGGAGCTGTTTTTT.

The chain carries TRBV3-1 (or the pseudogene TRBV3-2) and TRBJ2-3, with TRBD2 matching over 10 bases. This CDR3 contains 16 residues. Germline V CDR1 and CDR2: LGHDT, YNNKEL (reference sequence). V dropped 4 bases and J dropped 2; count of bases not matched to a gene: 6. The CDR3 loop is CASSLGTSESTDTQYF. As DNA, the CDR3 is TGTGCCAGCAGCCTCGGGACTAGCGAGTCCACAGATACGCAGTATTTT.

The V call is TRBV3-1 (or the pseudogene TRBV3-2), the J call TRBJ1-4; 7 nucleotides match TRBD1. CDR3 length equals 14 residues. Germline lookup yields CDR1 LGHDT and CDR2 YNNKEL (reference sequence). V lost 1 base, J lost 12 bases, and 8 bases stayed unmatched. This CDR3 reads CASSQVGHQGELFF. CDR3 bases: TGTGCCAGCAGCCAAGTTGGTCATCAGGGGGAACTGTTTTTT.

As for this clone: Mismatch with germline at one junction end may stem from a read error. This chain connects TRBV25-1 to TRBJ1-5, with a tentative D call TRBD1 (5 bases). CDR3 length: 11 residues. Germline values: CDR1 MGHDK, CDR2 SYGVNS. CDR3 bases: TGTGCCAGCAGTGAAGCCGGGGCCGGGGATTTT. Amino acid sequence: CASSEAGAGDF.

The chain joins TRBV5-1 to TRBJ1-5, with D maybe TRBD1 (5 bases). Trimming shortened V by 0 bases and J by 4 bases, and 11 bases separated the two germline ends. The CDR3 is made up of 15 amino acids. Germline V gives CDR1 SGHRS, CDR2 YFSETQ. This chain's CDR3 is CASSLDSGANQPQHF. DNA of the CDR3: TGCGCCAGCAGCTTGGATTCTGGGGCTAATCAGCCCCAGCATTTT. The whole variable domain, remainder taken from reference TRBV5-1 and TRBJ1-5, is KAGVTQTPRYLIKTRGQQVTLSCSPISGHRSVSWYQQTPGQGLQFLFEYFSETQRNKGNFPGRFSGRQFSNSRSEMNVSTLELGDSALYLCASSLDSGANQPQHFGDGTRLSIL.

This sequence joins TRBV11-2 and TRBJ2-1; 13 positions agree with TRBD2. The CDR3 is 17 amino acids. Germline CDR1 SGHAT, CDR2 FQNNGV. V lost 2 bases, J lost 7 bases, and 8 bases stayed unmatched. The CDR3 coding sequence is TGTGCCAGCAGCTTACAGACTGGGACTAGCGGGGCAAATGAGCAGTTCTTC. Amino acids: CASSLQTGTSGANEQFF.

The chain recombines TRBV2 with TRBJ1-2; 7 bases are shared with TRBD1. This CDR3 is 13 amino acids long. Per the germline V gene, CDR1 is SNHLY and CDR2 is FYNNEI. J was trimmed by 6 bases and V by 7 bases; bases with no gene match: 8. The CDR3 loop reads CASNAQGSHGYTF. As DNA, the CDR3 is TGTGCCAGCAATGCACAGGGGAGTCATGGCTACACCTTC.

The chain carries TRBV12-3 or TRBV12-4 and TRBJ2-7, with D uncertain. The CDR3 has 10 amino acids. Trimming took off 3 bases at V and 9 bases at J, with 6 bases between the two ends. The CDR3 region is CASSFRVQYF. The CDR3 region has the DNA TGTGCCAGCAGTTTCCGAGTGCAGTACTTC.

The chain is built from TRBV29-1 and TRBJ2-7, with TRBD1 matching 9 bases. Germline loops: CDR1 SQVTM, CDR2 ANQGSEA. The V segment lost 5 bases and the J segment 6 bases; nucleotides outside the gene matches: 8. There are 13 residues in the CDR3. CDR3 sequence reads: CSVRGTGNLEQYF. CDR3 nucleotides: TGCAGCGTTAGGGGGACAGGGAATCTCGAGCAGTACTTC.

In this sample, this clone turned up once. The chain is built from TRBV9 and TRBJ1-2; no definite D call. This CDR3 region has 14 residues. Trimming pared 3 bases from V and 2 bases from J, leaving 11 bases between. CDR1 is SGDLS, CDR2 YYNGEE, per germline. CDR3 sequence (DNA): TGTGCCAGCAGCGGGGCAGGCGCGAACTATGGCTACACCTTC. Translated, it gives CASSGAGANYGYTF.

In this sample, this clone turned up a few times. The J gene is TRBJ1-5, the V gene TRBV6-1, with a weak D call TRBD1 (5 bases). This CDR3 has 15 residues. Germline CDR1 is MNHNS and CDR2 is SASEGT. The V and J ends lost 3 bases and 1 base respectively, with 10 bases between them. CDR3 loop: CASSDLWDSNQPQHF. The CDR3 DNA reads TGTGCCAGCAGTGACCTTTGGGACAGCAATCAGCCCCAGCATTTT.

The V and J genes are TRBV2 and TRBJ2-1; no definite D call. The CDR3 is 14 amino acids. The germline V gene encodes CDR1 SNHLY and CDR2 FYNNEI. V shed 9 bases and J shed 4 bases, with 16 bases lying between them. The CDR3 sequence is CASVPTAPYNEQFF. The CDR3 DNA is TGTGCCAGTGTCCCGACTGCCCCTTACAATGAGCAGTTCTTC.

This sequence joins TRBV12-3 or TRBV12-4 and TRBJ2-7, with D unresolved. Trimming took off 2 bases at V and 5 bases at J, with 4 bases between the two ends. This CDR3 comprises 11 residues. The DNA of the CDR3 is TGTGCCAGCAGTTTATTGCACGAGCAGTACTTC. It specifies CASSLLHEQYF.

The genes are TRBV6-1 and TRBJ2-2; perhaps D is TRBD1 or TRBD2 (6 bases each). The CDR3 length is 15 residues. Germline lookup yields CDR1 MNHNS and CDR2 SASEGT. Trimming took off 3 bases at V and 7 bases at J, with 15 bases between the two ends. The CDR3 coding sequence is TGTGCCAGCAGTGAGTTCGGGGGCAAGGGCGGGGAGCTGTTTTTT. Translation: CASSEFGGKGGELFF.

The chain couples TRBV9 to TRBJ2-2; 9 positions agree with TRBD1. This CDR3 contains 18 residues. V dropped 4 bases and J dropped 4; count of bases not matched to a gene: 14. The germline V gene has CDR1 SGDLS and CDR2 YYNGEE. CDR3 nucleotides: TGTGCCAGCAGCCCGCTCCCGGGACAGGGTTCGAGCACCGGGGAGCTGTTTTTT. Its protein product is CASSPLPGQGSSTGELFF.

The V and J genes are TRBV12-3 or TRBV12-4 and TRBJ1-4, with D perhaps matching TRBD1 (6 bases). The CDR3 covers 13 residues. The V end lost 5 bases, the J end lost 8 bases, and 12 bases lay between the germline ends. For the CDR3, the DNA is TGTGCCAGCAGTCGACAGGCTAGGGAAAAACTGTTTTTT. This gives the protein CASSRQAREKLFF.

The chain employs TRBV12-5 and TRBJ2-5; 7 bases are shared with TRBD1. Germline V gene sequence: CDR1 LGHNT, CDR2 FRNRAP. V lost 6 bases to trimming and J lost 1 base; unmatched junction nucleotides: 8. There are 15 residues in the CDR3. CDR3 sequence reads: CASGPTGTAQETQYF. The DNA of the CDR3 is TGTGCTAGTGGGCCGACCGGGACAGCCCAAGAGACCCAGTACTTC.

The gene calls are TRBV5-1 and TRBJ1-1, with a possible D match to TRBD1 (5 bases). Per the germline V gene, CDR1 is SGHRS and CDR2 is YFSETQ. The CDR3 totals 13 residues. V lost 3 bases and J 4 bases, leaving 10 bases between the germline ends. Here the CDR3 DNA reads TGCGCCAGCAGCTACGGGGGGAGCACTGAAGCTTTCTTT. As protein: CASSYGGSTEAFF.

V and J are TRBV12-3 or TRBV12-4 and TRBJ2-5; possibly TRBD2 for D (6 bases). With 6 bases removed from V and 5 bases from J, the gap between germline ends came to 13 bases. This CDR3 contains 13 residues. The CDR3 sequence is CASRDSGRETQYF. The CDR3 coding sequence is TGTGCCAGCAGGGACTCGGGGAGGGAGACCCAGTACTTC.

This clone occurred once. V and J are TRBV12-3 or TRBV12-4 and TRBJ1-1, with 8 bases that match TRBD1. The CDR3 consists of 13 residues. J was trimmed by 4 bases and V by 6 bases; bases with no gene match: 4. CDR3 DNA sequence: TGTGCCAGCAGCCAGGACAGGGTCACTGAAGCTTTCTTT. Protein product: CASSQDRVTEAFF.

The chain joins TRBV7-9 to TRBJ1-2; the D gene is possibly TRBD1 (5 bases). V was trimmed by 1 base and J by 6 bases, leaving 12 bases between them. The CDR3 spans 14 residues. CDR1 and CDR2 from the germline V gene are SEHNR and FQNEAQ (reference sequence). The CDR3 sequence is CASSLDRIGDGYTF. Here the CDR3 DNA reads TGTGCCAGCAGCTTAGACAGGATAGGGGATGGCTACACCTTC.

The table lists this clone with a few counts. The chain links TRBV5-1 to TRBJ2-1; D perhaps matches TRBD2 (6 bases). The V end was cut by 4 bases, the J end by 3 bases, with 20 bases between. Germline CDR1 reads SGHRS; CDR2 reads YFSETQ. This CDR3 region has 17 residues. In DNA form, the CDR3 reads TGCGCCAGCAGCGGGCCGTTGGGACGACTAGACTACAATGAGCAGTTCTTC. Its translation is CASSGPLGRLDYNEQFF.

The CDR3 bases are TGCGCCAGCAGCCGACTAGCGGACTACAATGAGCAGTTCTTC. Protein sequence: CASSRLADYNEQFF. This chain connects TRBV5-1 to TRBJ2-1; 9 bases are shared with TRBD2. J lost 3 bases, V lost 4 bases, and 2 bases had no gene match. The germline V gene has CDR1 SGHRS and CDR2 YFSETQ. The CDR3 consists of 14 residues.

J is TRBJ1-2 and V is TRBV2; D is ambiguous. The germline V and J ends were trimmed by 6 bases and 8 bases, with 22 bases remaining between them. The CDR3 has 15 residues. Germline values: CDR1 SNHLY, CDR2 FYNNEI. Written as DNA, the CDR3 is TGTGCCAGCAGAGCCTCGCCGGGCCCCGTGTGGGGCTACACCTTC. The encoded protein is CASRASPGPVWGYTF.